The next 10 T cell receptor beta chains were all read from a single sample in a study of blood T cell repertoires in COVID-19. Sequencing was performed with immunoSEQ multiplex PCR; in TCRdb, only in-frame clones are kept and a portion is missing. Among under 200,000 clones listed, approximately 86% were seen once. The sequencing input was PBMCs or T cells enriched from blood (not recorded which). The receptors here all came from a woman aged 55-70 years with acute COVID-19.

In its sample, this clone was seen once. The chain couples TRBV2 to TRBJ1-1; TRBD1 agrees at 7 bases. Germline CDR1 is SNHLY and CDR2 is FYNNEI. This CDR3 region has 15 residues. Losses at the gene ends were 6 bases for V and 4 bases for J; bases not matched to a gene: 11. Written as DNA, the CDR3 is TGTGCCAGCAGAGGCGACAGGGTGGGAGGCACTGAAGCTTTCTTT. This translates into CASRGDRVGGTEAFF.

V is TRBV2 and J is TRBJ2-2; possibly TRBD1 for D (5 bases). CDR1 is SNHLY and CDR2 is FYNNEI in the germline V gene. Trimming cost V 4 bases and J 0 bases, with 9 bases left between them. The CDR3 is 15 residues long. The CDR3 coding sequence is TGTGCCAGCAGTGGTTCAGGGTCGAACACCGGGGAGCTGTTTTTT. Translation: CASSGSGSNTGELFF.

The genes are TRBV7-9 and TRBJ2-3; 10 bases line up with TRBD2. From germline, CDR1 is SEHNR and CDR2 FQNEAQ (reference sequence). V lost 6 bases to trimming and J lost 5 bases; unmatched junction nucleotides: 11. The CDR3 has 16 residues. The CDR3: CASRKPLAGVGDTQYF. Written as DNA, the CDR3 is TGTGCCAGCAGAAAACCGCTAGCGGGAGTGGGAGATACGCAGTATTTT.

The genes are TRBV11-2 and TRBJ2-7; TRBD1 is a possible D gene (5 bases). The germline V gene has CDR1 SGHAT and CDR2 FQNNGV. The CDR3 loop spans 17 amino acids. Trimming removed 6 bases at V and 2 bases at J, with 23 bases between. CDR3 sequence (DNA): TGTGCCAGCAGGGAAATAAGGGGTGCTCTAAAGACCTACGAGCAGTACTTC. Encoded protein: CASREIRGALKTYEQYF.

There are a few counts of this clone. The chain has TRBV3-1 (or the pseudogene TRBV3-2) and TRBJ2-1; 10 positions agree with TRBD2. CDR1 and CDR2 from the germline V gene are LGHDT and YNNKEL (reference sequence). V trimming: 2 bases; J trimming: 7 bases; junction bases outside the gene matches: 5. This CDR3 comprises 15 residues. The CDR3 DNA is TGTGCCAGCAGCCAAAAATTAGCGGGAGGAAATGAGCAGTTCTTC. Translation gives CASSQKLAGGNEQFF.

The V call is TRBV2, the J call TRBJ2-5; 7 bases match TRBD1. V lost 5 bases to trimming and J lost 2 bases; unmatched junction nucleotides: 2. The CDR3 length is 13 residues. The germline V gene has CDR1 SNHLY and CDR2 FYNNEI. CDR3 sequence (DNA): TGTGCCAGCAGTAAGACAGGGCAAGAGACCCAGTACTTC. Residues: CASSKTGQETQYF.

This clone has a count of ten or more. The V gene is TRBV28, the J gene TRBJ1-5; maybe TRBD1 (6 bases). Per germline, CDR1 MDHEN and CDR2 SYDVKM. The CDR3 contains 12 residues. Trimming left V 6 bases short and J 5 bases short, with 8 bases between. CDR3 sequence: CASRKGDQPQHF. In DNA, the CDR3 is TGTGCCAGCAGGAAGGGGGATCAGCCCCAGCATTTT.

V and J are TRBV21-1 and TRBJ2-7; the DNA was not used to check the table's D call, TRBD2. TRBV21-1 is labeled a pseudogene. This CDR3 region has 18 residues. The CDR3: CASSNEDRNGSPFCEQYF. The CDR3 coding sequence is TGTGCCAGCAGCAACGAGGATCGAAATGGGTCTCCCTTTTGCGAGCAGTACTTC.

The chain recombines TRBV19 with TRBJ1-3; 11 bases agree with TRBD1. In germline, CDR1 is LNHDA, CDR2 SQIVND (reference sequence). The CDR3 length is 16 residues. V was pared by 6 bases and J by 1 base, with 5 bases of the junction left unmatched. CDR3 sequence (DNA): TGTGCCAGTAGCTGGACAGGGGGCATTTCTGGAAACACCATATATTTT. This translates into CASSWTGGISGNTIYF.

This sequence joins TRBV7-9 and TRBJ2-7; D uncertain. The CDR3 covers 12 residues. From germline, CDR1 is SEHNR and CDR2 FQNEAQ (reference sequence). V was clipped by 5 bases and J by 3 bases, with 8 bases between them. The CDR3 nucleotides are TGTGCCAGCAGCCATGAACTCTACGAGCAGTACTTC. It translates to CASSHELYEQYF.